This T cell receptor (beta chain) is drawn from a study of blood T cell repertoires in COVID-19. On the study more broadly: The study drew acute and convalescent COVID-19 samples from the United States, Italy and Spain. PBMCs, B-cell-depleted T cells, or T cells provided the cDNA or gDNA that made up the material.

Germline values: CDR1 SGHTA, CDR2 FQGNSA. V was clipped by 0 bases and J by 3 bases, with 8 bases between them. The CDR3 has 14 amino acids. Methods used by the authors: Amplification from reference gene primers served as the basis for estimated nucleated cell counts. Measured with immunoSEQ multiplex PCR; TCRdb has only the in-frame clones, and not every one. V and J calls and clone size are given by that table; D and trimming were obtained from the DNA. This table has 100,000 to 150,000 clones, more than 65% appearing once. The genes are TRBV7-2 and TRBJ1-2; the D is unclear. This TCR was recovered from a human donor in a cohort sampled during active COVID-19. Sequencing used peripheral blood. CDR3 residues: CASSLAAGDYGYTF. For the CDR3, the DNA is TGTGCCAGCAGCTTAGCCGCCGGGGACTATGGCTACACCTTC.